The 8 T cell receptor beta chains reported below all come from one sample, sequenced in a study of beta chain features in type 1 diabetes. These receptors have no known antigen. Study-level points and caveats: Shortening that was moderate but significant affected the TCRB CDR3s of Type 1 diabetes patients in all four CD4+ subsets.

Since all of the isolated RNA was reverse transcribed, expressed TCRB transcripts were what got sequenced. TCRdb's table, derived via immunoSEQ multiplex PCR, lists solely in-frame clones and lacks some. The sample includes about 160,000 clones, roughly 10% seen only once; the top ten take about 0.75%. The sample taken for sequencing was central memory CD4+ T cells from blood. These receptors all stem from a young woman with type 1 diabetes.

J is TRBJ2-1 and V is TRBV7-3, with a weak D call TRBD2 (5 bases). This CDR3 comprises 15 residues. From germline, CDR1 is SGHTA and CDR2 FQGTGA. V lost 5 bases, J lost 2 bases, and 13 bases lay in between. CDR3 bases: TGTGCCAGCAGCCCAGAAACCGGGGCCTACAATGAGCAGTTCTTC. Its protein is CASSPETGAYNEQFF.

The chain combines TRBV4-2 with TRBJ1-1; D is uncertain. Per the germline V gene, CDR1 is LGHNA and CDR2 is YNFKEQ. The CDR3 has 14 residues. The V gene lost 7 bases and the J gene lost 3 bases, with 15 bases spanning the gap. The CDR3 sequence is CASTPFGEHTEAFF. Written as DNA, the CDR3 is TGTGCCAGCACCCCGTTCGGGGAGCACACTGAAGCTTTCTTT.

This clone has just a few counts. The chain links TRBV6-6 to TRBJ2-7; D is unresolved. The germline gives CDR1 MNHNY, CDR2 SVGAGI (reference sequence). The ends were cut back, 2 bases at V and 0 bases at J, with 11 bases in the middle. There are 15 residues in the CDR3. CDR3 DNA sequence: TGTGCCAGCAGTTACCTCTCTGCAGGCTCCTACGAGCAGTACTTC. Amino acid sequence: CASSYLSAGSYEQYF.

This clone was detected a few times. The CDR3 protein is CASSGDYSSTDTQYF. The DNA of the CDR3 is TGTGCCAGCAGTGGGGACTATTCTAGCACAGATACGCAGTATTTT. The chain is built from TRBV2 and TRBJ2-3; 7 bases are shared with TRBD2. The CDR3 spans 15 residues. The V and J ends lost 4 bases and 0 bases, in that order; junction bases with no gene match: 4. CDR1 and CDR2 from the germline V gene are SNHLY and FYNNEI.

This clone was counted ten times or more. The V call is TRBV28, the J call TRBJ2-6, with D possibly TRBD1 on 5 matching bases. Germline V gene sequence: CDR1 MDHEN, CDR2 SYDVKM. Trimming cost V 7 bases and J 4 bases, with 14 bases left between them. There are 15 residues in the CDR3. CDR3 in DNA: TGTGCCAGCACCCCCACAGGAGCCGGGGCCAACGTCCTGACTTTC. Protein: CASTPTGAGANVLTF.

There are a few counts of this clone. The junction departs from the called germline gene at one end, perhaps through a read error. The chain carries TRBV4-1 and TRBJ2-7; 7 bases line up with TRBD1. CDR3 length: 14 amino acids. Germline CDR1 is MGHRA and CDR2 is YSYEKL. CDR3 sequence (DNA): TGTGCCAGCAGCCAAGGGACAGCCCAGGACGAGCAGTACTTC. Encoded protein: CASSQGTAQDEQYF.

This clone was picked up a small number of times. The chain uses TRBV6-5 and TRBJ2-3, with D possibly matching TRBD1 (5 bases). Trimming pared 2 bases from V and 3 bases from J, leaving 9 bases between. The CDR3 spans 14 residues. CDR1 is MNHEY and CDR2 is SVGAGI in the germline V gene. In nucleotides, the CDR3 is TGTGCCAGCAGTTACGAGGCAGGGACAGATACGCAGTATTTT. This codes for CASSYEAGTDTQYF.

This clone was found a few times. Distinct nucleotide sequences in the sample also encode this CDR3. The rearrangement links TRBV29-1 to TRBJ1-2, with TRBD1 identical over 10 bases. V dropped 4 bases and J dropped 6; count of bases not matched to a gene: 5. Germline CDR1 reads SQVTM; CDR2 reads ANQGSEA. The CDR3 is made up of 13 amino acids. The CDR3 sequence: CSVALGQGDGYTF. In DNA form, the CDR3 reads TGCAGCGTTGCGTTAGGACAGGGGGATGGCTACACCTTC.